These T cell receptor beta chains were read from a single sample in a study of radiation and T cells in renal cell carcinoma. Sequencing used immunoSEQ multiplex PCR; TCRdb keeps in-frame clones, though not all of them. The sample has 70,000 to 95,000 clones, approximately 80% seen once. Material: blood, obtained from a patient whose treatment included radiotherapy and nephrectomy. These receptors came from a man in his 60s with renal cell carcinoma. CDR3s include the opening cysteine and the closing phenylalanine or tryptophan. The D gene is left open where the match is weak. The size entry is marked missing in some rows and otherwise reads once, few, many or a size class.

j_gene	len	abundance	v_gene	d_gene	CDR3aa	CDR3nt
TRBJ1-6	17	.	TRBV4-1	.	CASTRTRAQDSNSPLHF	TGCGCCAGCACCCGAACCAGGGCCCAGGACTCTAATTCACCCCTCCACTTT
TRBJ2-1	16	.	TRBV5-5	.	CASSLEGASGYNEQFF	TGTGCCAGCAGCTTAGAGGGGGCTAGCGGATACAATGAGCAGTTCTTC
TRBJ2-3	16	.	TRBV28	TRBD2	CASTPGLAGVGDTQYF	TGTGCCAGCACACCGGGACTAGCGGGAGTGGGAGATACGCAGTATTTT
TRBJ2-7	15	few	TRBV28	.	CASSLGGRGTYEQYF	TGTGCCAGCAGTCTGGGGGGGCGTGGCACCTACGAGCAGTACTTC
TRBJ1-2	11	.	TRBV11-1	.	CASGEDYGYTF	TGTGCCAGCGGAGAGGACTATGGCTACACCTTC
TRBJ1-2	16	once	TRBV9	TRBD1	CASSLRTGGENDGYTF	TGTGCCAGCAGCTTGAGGACAGGGGGCGAAAACGATGGCTACACCTTC
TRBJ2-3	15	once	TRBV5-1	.	CASSDLTSSTDTQYF	TGCGCCAGCAGCGACCTTACCTCTAGCACAGATACGCAGTATTTT
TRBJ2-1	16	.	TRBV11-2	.	CASSSRRSRVHNEQFF	TGTGCCAGCAGCTCCCGCCGGAGCCGGGTACACAATGAGCAGTTCTTC
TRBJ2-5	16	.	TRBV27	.	CASRSPGSPHDETQYF	TGTGCCAGCAGATCCCCGGGCAGTCCGCACGACGAGACCCAGTACTTC
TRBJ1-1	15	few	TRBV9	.	CASSVNPRADTEAFF	TGTGCCAGCAGCGTAAACCCCAGGGCGGACACTGAAGCTTTCTTT
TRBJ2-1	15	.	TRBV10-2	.	CASSETSGSYNEQFF	TGCGCCAGCAGTGAAACCAGCGGGTCCTACAATGAGCAGTTCTTC
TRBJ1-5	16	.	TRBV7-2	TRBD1	CASSPEQGARNQPQHF	TGTGCCAGCAGCCCCGAACAGGGGGCGCGCAATCAGCCCCAGCATTTT
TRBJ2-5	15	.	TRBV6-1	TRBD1	CASYDRGLIQETQYF	TGTGCCAGCTACGACAGGGGGCTGATTCAGGAGACCCAGTACTTC
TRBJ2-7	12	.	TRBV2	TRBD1	CASRDRVYEQYF	TGTGCCAGCAGGGACAGGGTTTACGAGCAGTACTTC
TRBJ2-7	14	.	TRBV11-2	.	CASSSSGGSYEQYF	TGTGCCAGCAGCTCCTCTGGGGGTTCCTACGAGCAGTACTTC
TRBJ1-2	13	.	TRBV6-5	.	CASMSRANYGYTF	TGTGCCAGTATGAGTAGAGCTAACTATGGCTACACCTTC
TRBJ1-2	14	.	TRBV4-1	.	CASSQADTSYGYTF	TGCGCCAGCAGCCAAGCGGATACCTCGTATGGCTACACCTTC
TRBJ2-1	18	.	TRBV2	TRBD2	CASSEARPGLALRDEQFF	TGTGCCAGCAGTGAAGCGAGGCCGGGACTAGCCCTGAGGGATGAGCAGTTCTTC
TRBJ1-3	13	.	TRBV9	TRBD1	CASQGQGTHTIYF	TGTGCCAGCCAGGGACAGGGTACGCACACCATATATTTT
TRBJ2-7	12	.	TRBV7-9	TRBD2	CASGGRAFEQYF	TGTGCCAGCGGCGGGAGGGCCTTCGAGCAGTACTTC
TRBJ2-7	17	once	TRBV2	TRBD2	CASSMRIRTSGTYEQYF	TGTGCCAGCAGTATGAGAATCCGGACTAGCGGGACCTACGAGCAGTACTTC
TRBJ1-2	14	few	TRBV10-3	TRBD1	CAISGDREGDGYTF	TGTGCCATCAGTGGCGACAGGGAGGGGGATGGCTACACCTTC
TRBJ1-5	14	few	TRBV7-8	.	CASSLSDQNQPQHF	TGTGCCAGCAGCTTATCGGACCAAAATCAGCCCCAGCATTTT
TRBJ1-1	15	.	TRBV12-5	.	CASGLVLTGSTEAFF	TGTGCTAGTGGTTTGGTACTTACAGGGTCCACTGAAGCTTTCTTT
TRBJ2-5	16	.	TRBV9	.	CASSSVGYRTEETQYF	TGTGCCAGCAGCTCGGTGGGTTACAGAACCGAAGAGACCCAGTACTTC
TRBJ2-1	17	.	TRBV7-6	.	CASSSALSGTPFGEQFF	TGTGCCAGCAGCTCCGCACTTAGCGGAACACCTTTCGGGGAGCAGTTCTTC
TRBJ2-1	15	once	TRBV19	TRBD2	CASRLLAEEDNEQFF	TGTGCCAGTAGGCTTCTAGCGGAAGAAGATAATGAGCAGTTCTTC
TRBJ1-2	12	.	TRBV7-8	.	CASSLLLGSYTF	TGTGCCAGCAGCTTACTGTTAGGGAGCTACACCTTC
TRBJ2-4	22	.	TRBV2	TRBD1	CANRGTKTPGRLSGEAKNIQYF	TGTGCCAACAGGGGAACCAAGACCCCAGGTCGACTCTCCGGGGAAGCCAAAAACATTCAGTACTTC
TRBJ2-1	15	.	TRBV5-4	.	CASSPGGRAYNEQFF	TGTGCCAGCAGCCCCGGGGGGCGGGCTTACAATGAGCAGTTCTTC
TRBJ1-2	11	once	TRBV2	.	CASTDNYGYTF	TGTGCCTCGACAGATAACTATGGCTACACCTTC
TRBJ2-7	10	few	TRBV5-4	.	CAPTVYEQYF	TGTGCCCCCACAGTATACGAGCAGTACTTC
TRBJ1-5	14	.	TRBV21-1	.	CAKRTGPRNQPQHF	TGTGCCAAACGGACGGGACCCCGCAATCAGCCCCAGCATTTT
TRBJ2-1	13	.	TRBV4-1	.	CASSQVWDNEQFF	TGCGCCAGCAGCCAAGTTTGGGACAATGAGCAGTTCTTC
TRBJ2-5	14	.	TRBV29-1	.	CSVVLHPKGETQYF	TGCAGCGTTGTCCTTCACCCGAAGGGAGAGACCCAGTACTTC
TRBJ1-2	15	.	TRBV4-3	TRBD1	CASSPGTGGGYGYTF	TGCGCCAGCAGCCCGGGGACAGGGGGTGGCTATGGCTACACCTTC
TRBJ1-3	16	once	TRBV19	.	CASSSGQWVSRNTIYF	TGTGCCAGTAGTAGCGGACAGTGGGTTTCTCGAAACACCATATATTTT
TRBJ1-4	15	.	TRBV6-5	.	CASSADTFGMEKLFF	TGTGCCAGCAGTGCTGACACTTTCGGAATGGAAAAACTGTTTTTT
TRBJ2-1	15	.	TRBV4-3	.	CASSQLTGSYNEQFF	TGCGCCAGCAGCCAGCTAACAGGGTCCTACAATGAGCAGTTCTTC
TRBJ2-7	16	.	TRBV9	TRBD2	CASSVAISAGPYEQYF	TGTGCCAGCAGCGTAGCCATTTCAGCGGGGCCCTACGAGCAGTACTTC
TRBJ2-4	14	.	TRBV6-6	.	CASSYIGQKNIQYF	TGTGCCAGCAGTTATATCGGACAGAAAAACATTCAGTACTTC
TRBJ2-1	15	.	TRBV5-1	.	CASIDSGGAVGEQFF	TGCGCCAGCATCGACTCTGGGGGGGCCGTTGGTGAGCAGTTCTTC
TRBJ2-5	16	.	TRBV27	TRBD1	CASSLSLQGFQETQYF	TGTGCCAGCAGTTTATCCCTACAGGGGTTTCAAGAGACCCAGTACTTC
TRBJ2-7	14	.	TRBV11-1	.	CASSLGQGVYEQYF	TGTGCCAGCAGCTTAGGGCAGGGAGTCTACGAGCAGTACTTC
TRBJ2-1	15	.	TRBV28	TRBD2	CASSQTSGWANEQFF	TGTGCCAGCAGTCAAACTAGCGGGTGGGCCAATGAGCAGTTCTTC
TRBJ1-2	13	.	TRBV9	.	CASSVVGGYGYTF	TGTGCCAGCAGCGTAGTGGGGGGCTATGGCTACACCTTC
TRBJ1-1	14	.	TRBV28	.	CASSLGGVGTEAFF	TGTGCCAGCAGCTTGGGGGGTGTCGGCACTGAAGCTTTCTTT
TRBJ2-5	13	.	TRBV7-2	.	CASSQESRETQYF	TGTGCCAGCAGCCAAGAGAGTAGGGAGACCCAGTACTTC
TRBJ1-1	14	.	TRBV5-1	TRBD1	CASSKGQGDTEAFF	TGCGCCAGCAGCAAGGGACAGGGGGACACTGAAGCTTTCTTT
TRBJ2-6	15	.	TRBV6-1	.	CASSASNSGANVLTF	TGTGCCAGCAGTGCCTCCAACTCTGGGGCCAACGTCCTGACTTTC
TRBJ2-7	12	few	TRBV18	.	CASSSVSYEQYF	TGTGCCAGCTCTTCAGTCTCCTACGAGCAGTACTTC